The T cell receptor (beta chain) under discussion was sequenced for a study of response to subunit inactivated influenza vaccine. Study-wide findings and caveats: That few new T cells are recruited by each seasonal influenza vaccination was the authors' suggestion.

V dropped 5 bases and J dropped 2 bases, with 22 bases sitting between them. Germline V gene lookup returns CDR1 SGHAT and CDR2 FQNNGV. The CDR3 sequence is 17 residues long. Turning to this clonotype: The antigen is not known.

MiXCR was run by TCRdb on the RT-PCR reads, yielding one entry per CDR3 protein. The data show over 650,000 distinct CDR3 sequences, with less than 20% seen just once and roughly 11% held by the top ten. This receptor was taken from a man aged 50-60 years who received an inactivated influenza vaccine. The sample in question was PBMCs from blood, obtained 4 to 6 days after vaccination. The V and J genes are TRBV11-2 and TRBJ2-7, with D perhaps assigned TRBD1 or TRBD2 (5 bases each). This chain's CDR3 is CASSPVRSPGRAYEQYF. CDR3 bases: TGTGCCAGCAGCCCAGTCCGGAGTCCGGGACGCGCCTACGAGCAGTACTTC.